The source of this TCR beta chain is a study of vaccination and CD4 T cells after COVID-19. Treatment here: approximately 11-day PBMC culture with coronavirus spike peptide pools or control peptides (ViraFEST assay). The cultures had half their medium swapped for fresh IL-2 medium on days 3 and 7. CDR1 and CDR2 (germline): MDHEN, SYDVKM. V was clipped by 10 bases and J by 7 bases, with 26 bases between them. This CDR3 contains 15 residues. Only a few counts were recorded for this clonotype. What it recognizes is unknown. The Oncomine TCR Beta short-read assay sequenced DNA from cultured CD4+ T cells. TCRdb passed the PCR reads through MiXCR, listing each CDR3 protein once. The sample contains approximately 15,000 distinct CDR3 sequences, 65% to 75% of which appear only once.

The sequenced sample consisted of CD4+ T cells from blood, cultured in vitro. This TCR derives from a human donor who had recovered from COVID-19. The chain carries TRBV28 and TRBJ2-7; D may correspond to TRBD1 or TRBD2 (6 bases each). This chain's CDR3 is CANYPPGGRGGEQYF. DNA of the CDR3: TGTGCCAATTACCCCCCCGGGGGCCGTGGGGGTGAGCAGTACTTC. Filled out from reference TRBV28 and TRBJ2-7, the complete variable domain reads DVKVTQSSRYLVKRTGEKVFLECVQDMDHENMFWYRQDPGLGLRLIYFSYDVKMKEKGDIPEGYSVSREKKERFSLILESASTNQTSMYLCANYPPGGRGGEQYFGPGTRLTVT.